The next 18 T cell receptor beta chains were all read from a single sample in a study of blood T cell repertoires in COVID-19. Sequencing used immunoSEQ multiplex PCR; TCRdb keeps in-frame clones, though not all of them. The data contain 40,000 to 50,000 clones, roughly 86% of them singletons. The sequenced sample was peripheral blood. Every receptor here comes from a woman in her sixties or seventies with acute or convalescent COVID-19.

The chain employs TRBV11-2 and TRBJ2-4; 7 nucleotides match TRBD1. Germline assignment: CDR1 SGHAT and CDR2 FQNNGV. The CDR3 length is 11 residues. The ends lost 5 bases at V and 11 bases at J; junction bases unmatched: 3. This CDR3 is CASSPGQLQYF. CDR3 in DNA: TGTGCCAGCAGCCCGGGACAGCTTCAGTACTTC.

The V and J genes are TRBV6-5 and TRBJ1-2; D possibly corresponds to TRBD1 (6 bases). This CDR3 contains 12 residues. Germline V gene sequence: CDR1 MNHEY, CDR2 SVGAGI. Deletions cut 5 bases from V and 6 bases from J, with 10 bases between. The CDR3 here is CASSQQGNGYTF. CDR3 DNA sequence: TGTGCCAGCAGTCAACAGGGAAATGGCTACACCTTC.

The chain employs TRBV6-5 and TRBJ1-3; D is possibly TRBD1 (5 bases). V shed 2 bases and J shed 1 base, with 9 bases lying between them. CDR1 is MNHEY, CDR2 SVGAGI, per germline. CDR3 length equals 15 residues. CDR3 protein: CASSYEGASGNTIYF. Written as DNA, the CDR3 is TGTGCCAGCAGTTACGAAGGGGCTTCTGGAAACACCATATATTTT.

The chain employs TRBV2 and TRBJ1-4; 7 nucleotides align to TRBD1. Germline lookup yields CDR1 SNHLY and CDR2 FYNNEI. Trimming at V came to 11 bases and at J to 2 bases, leaving 5 bases not matched to a gene. The CDR3 is 13 residues long. The CDR3 sequence is CAEGAATNEKLFF. In DNA, the CDR3 is TGTGCCGAGGGGGCAGCTACTAATGAAAAACTGTTTTTT.

The V and J genes are TRBV24-1 and TRBJ2-1, with D possibly matching TRBD1 (6 bases). Germline CDR1 reads KGHDR; CDR2 reads SFDVKD. This CDR3 spans 15 amino acids. The V end was cut by 3 bases, the J end by 8 bases, with 16 bases between. The CDR3 DNA is TGTGCCACCAGTGATGACGGGACACTTTCGTATGAGCAGTTCTTC. Its translation is CATSDDGTLSYEQFF.

The chain recombines TRBV5-4 with TRBJ1-4; D possibly corresponds to TRBD1 (6 bases). Trimming took off 4 bases at V and 4 bases at J, with 17 bases between the two ends. The germline V gene has CDR1 SGHNT and CDR2 YYREEE (reference sequence). This CDR3 contains 16 residues. The CDR3 region is CASSPGGGSGNEKLFF. CDR3 DNA sequence: TGTGCCAGCAGCCCGGGGGGGGGCTCGGGTAATGAAAAACTGTTTTTT.

This clone appeared a few times. The rearrangement joins TRBV4-1 to TRBJ2-1, with a weak D call TRBD2 (6 bases). V lost 0 bases and J lost 4, with 16 bases in between. Germline assignment: CDR1 MGHRA and CDR2 YSYEKL. This CDR3 region has 17 residues. CDR3 region: CASSQENGVGGYNEQFF. The CDR3 DNA is TGCGCCAGCAGCCAAGAAAACGGCGTTGGGGGGTACAATGAGCAGTTCTTC.

CDR3 coding DNA: TGTGCCAGCAGCTTAAGAAGCGGGAGGTACTACGAGCAGTACTTC. It translates to CASSLRSGRYYEQYF. V is TRBV7-8 and J is TRBJ2-7, with 9 bases matching TRBD2. The ends lost 2 bases at V and 3 bases at J; junction bases unmatched: 5. CDR1 is SGHVS, CDR2 FQNEAQ, per germline. The CDR3 has 15 amino acids.

The rearrangement joins TRBV12-3 or TRBV12-4 to TRBJ1-4; D is perhaps TRBD1 (6 bases). CDR3 length equals 13 residues. Trimming left V 6 bases short and J 6 bases short, with 11 bases between. The CDR3 DNA reads TGTGCCAGCAGACCCGGGACATATGAAAAACTGTTTTTT. Translated: CASRPGTYEKLFF.

The chain joins TRBV7-2 to TRBJ2-7, with 9 bases fitting TRBD2. Germline CDR1 SGHTA, CDR2 FQGNSA. The CDR3 runs 16 residues. V lost 5 bases, J lost 3 bases, and 11 bases stayed unmatched. CDR3 loop: CASSPRGPSGVYEQYF. CDR3 in DNA: TGTGCCAGCAGCCCTAGGGGTCCTAGCGGGGTCTACGAGCAGTACTTC.

The rearrangement links TRBV19 to TRBJ1-6; 7 bases fit TRBD1. The J segment lost 9 bases and the V segment lost 9 bases, leaving 11 bases of the junction unmatched. Looked up from germline, CDR1 is LNHDA and CDR2 is SQIVND (reference sequence). The CDR3 is 14 residues long. CDR3 amino acids: CASASGTVISPLHF. The CDR3 nucleotides are TGTGCCAGCGCTTCCGGGACAGTAATTTCACCCCTCCACTTT. The complete variable domain, with remaining parts taken from reference TRBV19 and TRBJ1-6, reads DGGITQSPKYLFRKEGQNVTLSCEQNLNHDAMYWYRQDPGQGLRLIYYSQIVNDFQKGDIAEGYSVSREKKESFPLTVTSAQKNPTAFYLCASASGTVISPLHFGNGTRLTVT.

The CDR3 DNA reads as TGTGCCAGCAGTGAGGTCAGGGTCCGGCCGGTTGACATGAACACTGAAGCTTTCTTT. Translated, it gives CASSEVRVRPVDMNTEAFF. J is TRBJ1-1 and V is TRBV6-4; TRBD1 is a possible D gene (5 bases). Trimming shortened V by 3 bases and J by 0 bases, and 23 bases separated the two germline ends. This CDR3 spans 19 amino acids. Germline CDR1 and CDR2: MRHNA and SNTAGT.

This clone was seen more than once but under ten times. J is TRBJ1-2 and V is TRBV28; 8 bases are a match to TRBD1. The CDR3 spans 12 residues. Germline lookup yields CDR1 MDHEN and CDR2 SYDVKM. The ends lost 5 bases at V and 12 bases at J; junction bases unmatched: 8. Here the CDR3 DNA reads TGTGCCAGCAGTCCACTAGACAGGGGAAACACCTTC. Its protein is CASSPLDRGNTF.

V usage is TRBV19 and J usage is TRBJ2-2; 10 bases map to TRBD2. The CDR3 is 15 residues long. The germline V gene encodes CDR1 LNHDA and CDR2 SQIVND (reference sequence). J was trimmed by 5 bases and V by 9 bases; bases with no gene match: 9. The CDR3 nucleotides read TGTGCCAGCCAAAGCGGGGGGGCAACGACCGGGGAGCTGTTTTTT. Translation gives CASQSGGATTGELFF.

The chain joins TRBV25-1 to TRBJ1-6; no clear D. The CDR3 has 16 amino acids. The germline CDR1 and CDR2 sequences are MGHDK and SYGVNS. V shed 5 bases and J shed 4 bases, with 15 bases lying between them. The DNA of the CDR3 is TGTGCCAGCAGTCAGGCCTCCGGGGAGTATAATTCACCCCTCCACTTT. Translating it yields CASSQASGEYNSPLHF.

This clone was seen just once. The chain uses TRBV6-5 and TRBJ1-1, with D hard to call. CDR3 length: 14 residues. Germline CDR1 MNHEY, CDR2 SVGAGI. With 6 bases removed from V and 1 base from J, the gap between germline ends came to 12 bases. The CDR3 is CASRAGSRNTEAFF. The CDR3 nucleotides are TGTGCCAGCAGGGCGGGCAGTCGGAACACTGAAGCTTTCTTT.

This rearrangement joins TRBV28 to TRBJ1-3; TRBD1 agrees at 7 bases. The CDR3 loop spans 17 amino acids. V lost 4 bases, J lost 2 bases, and 11 bases stayed unmatched. CDR1 MDHEN and CDR2 SYDVKM come from the germline V gene. CDR3 bases: TGTGCCAGCAGTTCGGCCCTGACAGGGTCGGCTGGAAACACCATATATTTT. Residues: CASSSALTGSAGNTIYF.

This chain links TRBV10-3 with TRBJ1-5; D is possibly TRBD1 (6 bases). CDR1 is ENHRY and CDR2 is SYGVKD in the germline V gene. V was shortened by 2 bases and J by 0 bases, with 11 bases between the two germline ends. This CDR3 has 16 residues. The DNA for the CDR3 is TGTGCCATCAGTGAGGGACAGAAGAATAGCAATCAGCCCCAGCATTTT. Amino acids: CAISEGQKNSNQPQHF.